This entry lists 3 T cell receptor beta chains sequenced from one sample in a study of blood T cell repertoires in COVID-19. Here immunoSEQ multiplex PCR was the method, and the copy in TCRdb shows in-frame clones only, minus some. The sample shows tens of thousands of clones, 92% of them seen only once. Material: peripheral blood. The receptor set was obtained from a man in his 70s with active COVID-19.

This rearrangement joins TRBV7-8 to TRBJ1-2; TRBD1 might be the D (5 bases). V was trimmed by 5 bases and J by 8 bases, leaving 21 bases between them. The germline gives CDR1 SGHVS, CDR2 FQNEAQ. This CDR3 region has 15 residues. The CDR3 DNA is TGTGCCAGCAGCCAATCGAGAAGGCAGGGTGAGGGCTACACCTTC. Translating gives CASSQSRRQGEGYTF. The variable domain in full, completed from reference TRBV7-8 and TRBJ1-2, reads GAGVSQSPRYKVAKRGQDVALRCDPISGHVSLFWYQQALGQGPEFLTYFQNEAQLDKSGLPSDRFFAERPEGSVSTLKIQRTQQEDSAVYLCASSQSRRQGEGYTFGSGTRLTVV.

The chain combines TRBV13 with TRBJ1-5, with a weak D call TRBD1 (5 bases). Germline CDR1 PRHDT, CDR2 FYEKMQ (reference sequence). This CDR3 has 13 residues. Trimming removed 4 bases at V and 7 bases at J, with 11 bases between. The CDR3 spells CASSSQRGQPQHF. CDR3 sequence (DNA): TGTGCCAGCAGCTCGCAAAGGGGACAGCCCCAGCATTTT.

This chain uses TRBV6-4 with TRBJ2-1, with 10 bases matching TRBD2. CDR3 length: 13 residues. The V gene's germline CDR1 is MRHNA and CDR2 SNTAGT. V gave up 4 bases and J gave up 8 bases; unmatched junction bases: 2. This chain's CDR3 is CASSVLAGDEQFF. CDR3 DNA sequence: TGTGCCAGCAGTGTCCTAGCGGGGGATGAGCAGTTCTTC.